This TCR beta chain comes out of a study of cytomegalovirus exposure and HLA in healthy donors. The PCR was carried out with 60 Vbeta primers and 13 Jbeta primers. TCRdb keeps only in-frame clones here, not all; method: immunoSEQ multiplex PCR. The table has approximately 78,000 clones, about 72% seen once. Germline V gene sequence: CDR1 SGHRS, CDR2 YFSETQ. The ends were cut back, 6 bases at V and 0 bases at J, with 9 bases in the middle. CDR3 length: 13 amino acids. Sequencing was carried out using PBMCs. The chain employs TRBV5-1 and TRBJ2-5; maybe TRBD2 (7 bases). The receptor comes from a middle-aged man in good health and CMV-seropositive. DNA of the CDR3: TGCGCCAGCAAGCGGGACAACCAAGAGACCCAGTACTTC. This sequence encodes CASKRDNQETQYF.